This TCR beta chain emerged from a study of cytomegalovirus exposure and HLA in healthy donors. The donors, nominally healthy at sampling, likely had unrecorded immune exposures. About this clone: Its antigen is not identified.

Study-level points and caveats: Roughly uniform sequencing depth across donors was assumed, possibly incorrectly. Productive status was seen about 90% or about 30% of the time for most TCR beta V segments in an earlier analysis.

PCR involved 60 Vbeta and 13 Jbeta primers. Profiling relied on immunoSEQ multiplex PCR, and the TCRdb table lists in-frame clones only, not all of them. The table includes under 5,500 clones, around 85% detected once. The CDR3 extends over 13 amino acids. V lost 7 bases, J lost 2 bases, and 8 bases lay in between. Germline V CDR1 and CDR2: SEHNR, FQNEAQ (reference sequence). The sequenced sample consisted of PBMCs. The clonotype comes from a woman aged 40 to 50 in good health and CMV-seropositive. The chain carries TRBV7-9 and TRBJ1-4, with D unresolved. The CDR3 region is CASNTQTNEKLFF. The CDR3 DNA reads TGTGCCAGCAATACACAGACTAATGAAAAACTGTTTTTT.